This TCR beta chain originates from a study of T cell repertoires in cytomegalovirus infection. General study findings and limits: Ex vivo responses were dominated by HLA-C-restricted CMV-specific TCR beta clonotypes.

Unmatched junction bases numbered 12, after V lost 6 bases and J lost 1 base. Looked up from germline, CDR1 is MDHEN and CDR2 is SYDVKM. This CDR3 region has 16 residues. TCRdb fed the reads into MiXCR, producing one record per CDR3 protein. Here the sample spans about 250,000 distinct CDR3 sequences, 17% being singletons. This clonotype occurred a few times. Its specificity is unknown. The source is a human donor in good health (CMV status not recorded). Some clones in this sample may be carry-over from other donors' samples. The source material was CD8+ T cells from PBMCs. The chain couples TRBV28 to TRBJ2-7; 7 nucleotides line up with TRBD1. The CDR3 nucleotides read TGTGCCAGCAGCACGACCCGACAGGGACCATCCTACGAGCAGTACTTC. It encodes CASSTTRQGPSYEQYF.